This TCR beta chain was captured by sequencing in a study of blood T cells in healthy people across ages. This CDR3 is built from 9 residues. Germline lookup yields CDR1 SQVTM and CDR2 ANQGSEA. Trimming shortened V by 6 bases and J by 1 base, and 0 bases separated the two germline ends. Primed by a sample-barcoded 5' primer and a J-beta primer mix, a second PCR proceeded for roughly 7 to 11 cycles. All samples gave at least 2.5 million CDR3-containing paired-end reads. A single record per CDR3 protein comes from TCRdb applying MiXCR to the 5' RACE reads. The table includes hundreds of thousands of distinct CDR3 sequences, roughly 25% detected once. These records were also assigned to another study, of T cells of mothers and their children. That investigation notes: No T cell clones of persistent microchimeric origin were detected.

Sequenced: blood. The receptor was isolated from a boy aged 5-17 years in good health. V and J are TRBV29-1 and TRBJ1-1, with D unresolved. CDR3 amino acids: CSVNTEAFF. The CDR3 DNA is TGCAGCGTGAACACTGAAGCTTTCTTT.